The text below deals with one TCR beta chain. The antigen remains unidentified. Clones were read by immunoSEQ multiplex PCR, and TCRdb kept only the in-frame ones, dropping some. The sample holds around 700,000 clones, 73% seen once. This sample was taken from a study of shared clonotypes between healthy human individuals. Study-wide points: Several donors held approximately 5% of naive CD4 clonotypes in common. Only blood was sampled; tissue repertoires likely differ.

Sequencing was performed on memory CD4+ T cells sorted from blood. Subset given: CD45RA-negative fraction. The TCR comes from a woman in her 30s in good health.

CDR3 region: CAWTVQFFNEKLFF. The CDR3 DNA reads TGTGCCTGGACGGTACAGTTTTTTAATGAAAAACTGTTTTTT. The chain carries TRBV30 and TRBJ1-4; D remains unclear. The germline V and J ends were trimmed by 4 bases and 4 bases, with 13 bases remaining between them. CDR1 is GTSNPN, CDR2 SVGIG, per germline (reference sequence). There are 14 residues in the CDR3.